These 25 T cell receptor beta chains originate from one sample sequenced in a study of T cells after posttransplantation cyclophosphamide. Generated by immunoSEQ multiplex PCR, the TCRdb table keeps only in-frame clones and is missing some. The sample yields some 43,000 clones, 90% seen once. Cyclophosphamide on days +3 and +4 followed busulfan-fludarabine conditioning and a marrow graft. The sequencing here drew on PBMCs, taken 55 to 70 days after allogeneic stem cell transplant with posttransplant cyclophosphamide. These receptors were collected from a male patient aged 60 to 75 who received an allogeneic stem cell transplant from a related donor and was CMV-positive. Some of the T cells may derive from the graft donor.

The chain joins TRBV5-6 to TRBJ1-1; D unresolved. CDR1 and CDR2 (germline): SGHDT, YYEEEE. V lost 7 bases and J lost 0, with 7 bases in between. The CDR3 totals 12 residues. This CDR3 reads CASLSLNTEAFF. CDR3 bases: TGTGCCAGCTTGTCTCTGAACACTGAAGCTTTCTTT.

The chain carries TRBV25-1 and TRBJ2-1; 12 nucleotides align to TRBD2. The V and J ends lost 7 bases and 5 bases, in that order; junction bases with no gene match: 12. Germline CDR1 and CDR2: MGHDK and SYGVNS. The CDR3 extends over 17 amino acids. The CDR3 loop reads CASTSGGANIRHNEQFF. The CDR3 DNA is TGTGCCAGCACTAGCGGGGGGGCAAATATTCGTCACAATGAGCAGTTCTTC.

The chain is built from TRBV5-1 and TRBJ2-1; TRBD1 matches at 9 bases. Per germline, CDR1 SGHRS and CDR2 YFSETQ. The CDR3 runs 13 residues. V lost 7 bases to trimming and J lost 6 bases; unmatched junction nucleotides: 5. The CDR3, as DNA: TGCGCCAGCGGCCGGGACAGGGTCAATGAGCAGTTCTTC. It is translated as CASGRDRVNEQFF.

This chain links TRBV21-1 with TRBJ2-7; TRBD1 is taken as the D call from the table, unchecked against the DNA. TRBV21-1 is designated a pseudogene. The CDR3 extends over 18 amino acids. Here the CDR3 reads CASSKALSGTGGLDEQYV. DNA of the CDR3: TGTGCCAGCAGCAAAGCGCTTTCCGGGACAGGGGGCCTCGACGAGCAGTACGTC.

The chain is built from TRBV6-1 and TRBJ1-5; D is unresolved. The CDR3 totals 15 residues. Per germline, CDR1 MNHNS and CDR2 SASEGT. V lost 2 bases to trimming and J lost 0 bases, with 8 bases between them. The CDR3 loop reads CASSESLNSNQPQHF. The CDR3 DNA reads TGTGCCAGCAGTGAAAGCCTGAATAGCAATCAGCCCCAGCATTTT.

This rearrangement joins TRBV27 to TRBJ1-2; D is undetermined. Trimming removed 2 bases from V and 1 base from J, with 14 bases in between. Per germline, CDR1 MNHEY and CDR2 SMNVEV (reference sequence). There are 16 residues in the CDR3. The DNA of the CDR3 is TGTGCCAGCAGTTTAAAGTTTAGAACAGTTAACTATGGCTACACCTTC. Translated: CASSLKFRTVNYGYTF.

The chain links TRBV6-5 to TRBJ2-7, with D perhaps given as TRBD1 or TRBD2 (6 bases each). The CDR3 covers 14 residues. CDR1 is MNHEY, CDR2 SVGAGI, per germline. V was cut by 2 bases and J by 9 bases, with 17 bases left in between. The DNA of the CDR3 is TGTGCCAGCAGTTACGGAGGGGCATTCAGGGGGCAGTACGTC. It specifies CASSYGGAFRGQYV.

The chain combines TRBV7-9 with TRBJ1-5, with unresolved D. Per germline, CDR1 SEHNR and CDR2 FQNEAQ (reference sequence). The CDR3 spans 18 residues. The V end was cut by 1 base, the J end by 6 bases, with 22 bases between. The CDR3 here is CASSLGAGRGWVPQPQHF. In DNA, the CDR3 is TGTGCCAGCAGCTTAGGGGCAGGTCGGGGTTGGGTCCCTCAGCCCCAGCATTTT.

The chain joins TRBV6-6 to TRBJ2-3; D not resolved. The germline V gene has CDR1 MNHNY and CDR2 SVGAGI (reference sequence). The CDR3 extends over 12 amino acids. Trimming took off 10 bases at V and 2 bases at J, with 10 bases between the two ends. CDR3 residues: CATTPPTDTQYF. The CDR3 bases are TGTGCCACCACTCCACCCACAGATACGCAGTATTTT.

This clone was picked up one time. The chain joins TRBV7-8 to TRBJ2-5; 8 bases are shared with TRBD2. The end of the DNA aligns better with TRBJ2-7, so the J call may be wrong. CDR1 and CDR2 from the germline V gene are SGHVS and FQNEAQ. The length of the CDR3 is 18 residues. The CDR3 DNA sequence: TGTGCCAGCAACCATCGGGAGGGGGACGAGTGGGGCTACTACGAGCAGTACTTC. Residues: CASNHREGDEWGYYEQYF.

This clone has more than one count but fewer than ten. The CDR3, as DNA: TGCGCCAGCAGCCCTTCGGGACAGATTAGTGCAAACTCACCCCTCCACTTT. Encoded protein: CASSPSGQISANSPLHF. The V gene is TRBV4-1, the J gene TRBJ1-6, with 7 bases matching TRBD1. The CDR3 has 17 amino acids. CDR1 and CDR2 (germline): MGHRA, YSYEKL. With V trimmed by 4 bases and J by 10 bases, 16 bases remained unmatched.

This sequence joins TRBV15 and TRBJ2-7, with 10 nucleotides matching TRBD1. Germline-derived CDR1 and CDR2 are LNHNV and YYDKDF (reference sequence). The length of the CDR3 is 15 residues. The ends lost 4 bases at V and 3 bases at J; junction bases unmatched: 6. The CDR3 DNA reads as TGTGCCACCAGCAACGCGGGACAGGGGATCTACGAGCAGTACTTC. Its translation is CATSNAGQGIYEQYF.

V usage is TRBV7-2 and J usage is TRBJ1-6; D not certain. Trimming cost V 5 bases and J 9 bases, with 11 bases left between them. The CDR3 is made up of 13 amino acids. Per germline, CDR1 SGHTA and CDR2 FQGNSA. Here the CDR3 reads CASSPSFPSPLHF. Written as DNA, the CDR3 is TGTGCCAGCAGCCCCAGTTTCCCTTCACCCCTCCACTTT.

The chain has TRBV5-1 and TRBJ2-1; maybe TRBD1 (6 bases). Germline V gene lookup returns CDR1 SGHRS and CDR2 YFSETQ. The germline V and J ends were trimmed by 0 bases and 8 bases, with 18 bases remaining between them. The CDR3 covers 16 residues. The CDR3 DNA follows: TGCGCCAGCAGCTTGGACCTCCCGCTTGGGGGCTATGAGCAGTTCTTC. It yields the protein CASSLDLPLGGYEQFF.

The CDR3 reads CASSLLFGNTIYF. CDR3 nucleotide sequence: TGTGCCAGCAGCCTACTATTTGGAAACACCATATATTTT. V gene TRBV14 combines with J gene TRBJ1-3, with no clear D. V dropped 4 bases and J dropped 3 bases, with 7 bases sitting between them. Germline CDR1 is SGHDN and CDR2 is FVKESK. This CDR3 spans 13 amino acids.

The genes are TRBV27 and TRBJ1-2; tentatively, D is TRBD1 (6 bases). V was cut by 5 bases and J by 8 bases, with 24 bases left in between. The CDR3 totals 16 residues. Germline assignment: CDR1 MNHEY and CDR2 SMNVEV (reference sequence). DNA for the CDR3: TGTGCCAGCAGTACAACAGGGAATTCACGACTATGGGGCTACACCTTC. Translating gives CASSTTGNSRLWGYTF.

This rearrangement joins TRBV6-1 to TRBJ2-6; D might be TRBD1 (7 bases). The CDR3 length is 14 residues. The germline gives CDR1 MNHNS, CDR2 SASEGT. Trimming stripped 11 bases from V and 2 bases from J, with 13 bases between. This CDR3 reads CAAGGGTGANVLTF. The CDR3 DNA reads TGTGCCGCCGGAGGGGGCACTGGGGCCAACGTCCTGACTTTC.

This clone was picked up one time. This chain joins TRBV6-5 and TRBJ1-2; D is uncertain. Trimming took off 5 bases at V and 1 base at J, with 8 bases between the two ends. Germline V CDR1 and CDR2: MNHEY, SVGAGI. The CDR3 runs to 13 residues. The CDR3 nucleotides are TGTGCCAGCAGTGCAGTATTTAACTATGGCTACACCTTC. Protein sequence: CASSAVFNYGYTF.

V gene TRBV2 combines with J gene TRBJ1-1, with D possibly TRBD1 on 5 matching bases. This CDR3 has 16 amino acids. Looked up from germline, CDR1 is SNHLY and CDR2 is FYNNEI. V was pared by 2 bases and J by 5 bases, with 18 bases between. Written as DNA, the CDR3 is TGTGCCAGCAGTGAACGCTCTGGGGGTCGGGGGACTGAAGCTTTCTTT. Residues: CASSERSGGRGTEAFF.

The rearrangement joins TRBV6-1 to TRBJ2-7, with 8 bases lining up with TRBD1. Germline-derived CDR1 and CDR2 are MNHNS and SASEGT. The J segment lost 4 bases and the V segment lost 5 bases, leaving 4 bases of the junction unmatched. The CDR3 runs 13 residues. CDR3 DNA sequence: TGTGCCAGCAGTCGGACAGGGACTTACGAGCAGTACTTC. Translating gives CASSRTGTYEQYF.

V gene TRBV6-1 combines with J gene TRBJ2-5, with 9 bases matching TRBD1. CDR3 length: 15 residues. Germline V gene sequence: CDR1 MNHNS, CDR2 SASEGT. After removal of 4 bases from V and 0 bases from J, the junction contained 3 bases not matched to a gene. The CDR3 spells CASSGDREYQETQYF. The CDR3 nucleotides read TGTGCCAGCAGTGGGGACAGGGAATACCAAGAGACCCAGTACTTC.

J is TRBJ1-2 and V is TRBV6-6; D not resolved. Germline CDR1 and CDR2: MNHNY and SVGAGI (reference sequence). V lost 6 bases to trimming and J lost 5 bases, with 16 bases between them. The CDR3 has 14 amino acids. The CDR3 sequence: CASSLTSDGYGYTF. The CDR3 coding sequence is TGTGCCAGCAGCCTGACCAGCGACGGGTATGGCTACACCTTC.

J is TRBJ2-2 and V is TRBV6-1; 11 nucleotides align to TRBD1. Germline assignment: CDR1 MNHNS and CDR2 SASEGT. The CDR3 spans 14 residues. Trimming cost V 6 bases and J 7 bases; bases outside gene matches: 4. The CDR3 spells CASSGQGAGGELFF. For the CDR3, the DNA is TGTGCCAGCAGCGGACAGGGGGCCGGCGGGGAGCTGTTTTTT.

The chain has TRBV29-1 and TRBJ2-3, with 9 bases aligning to TRBD1. The CDR3 extends over 13 amino acids. J was trimmed by 3 bases and V by 7 bases; bases with no gene match: 5. The germline CDR1 and CDR2 sequences are SQVTM and ANQGSEA. CDR3 nucleotide sequence: TGCAGCGGGGGGGACAGGGTAACAGATACGCAGTATTTT. Its translation is CSGGDRVTDTQYF.

The rearrangement joins TRBV5-1 to TRBJ2-7; 9 bases are shared with TRBD2. Germline V gene lookup returns CDR1 SGHRS and CDR2 YFSETQ. The CDR3 is 15 residues long. V gave up 0 bases and J gave up 3 bases; unmatched junction bases: 4. Written as DNA, the CDR3 is TGCGCCAGCAGCTTGGTTTTAGCGGGGGACTACGAGCAGTACTTC. It specifies CASSLVLAGDYEQYF.